This T cell receptor beta chain was recovered during a study of blood T cells in healthy people across ages. Trimming pared 0 bases from V and 3 bases from J, leaving 19 bases between. The CDR3 totals 18 residues. Germline V CDR1 and CDR2: MGHRA, YSYEKL. A second PCR, run for roughly 7 to 12 cycles, used a sample-barcoded 5' primer plus a J-beta primer mix. TCRdb reanalysed the 5' RACE reads using MiXCR and keeps one entry per CDR3 protein. This sample yields hundreds of thousands of distinct CDR3 sequences, of which under 25% are seen a single time; approximately 3.6% belongs to the top ten. This clonotype was detected only a few times.

The V and J genes are TRBV4-1 and TRBJ2-3, with D possibly being TRBD2 (6 bases). This receptor was identified in a man in his 70s in good health. Sequenced: blood. This chain's CDR3 is CASSQDGARRERTDTQYF. The DNA of the CDR3 is TGCGCCAGCAGCCAAGATGGGGCCCGGAGGGAGCGAACAGATACGCAGTATTTT.